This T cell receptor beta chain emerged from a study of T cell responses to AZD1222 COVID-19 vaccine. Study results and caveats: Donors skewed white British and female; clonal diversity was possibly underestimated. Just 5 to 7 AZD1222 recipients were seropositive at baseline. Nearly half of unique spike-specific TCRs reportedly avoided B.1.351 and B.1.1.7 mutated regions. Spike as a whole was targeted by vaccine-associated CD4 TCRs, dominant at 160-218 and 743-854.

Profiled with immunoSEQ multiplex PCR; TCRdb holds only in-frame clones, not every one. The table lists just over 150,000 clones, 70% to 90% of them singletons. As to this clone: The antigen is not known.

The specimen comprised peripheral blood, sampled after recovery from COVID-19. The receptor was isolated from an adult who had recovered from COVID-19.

For the CDR3, the DNA is TGTGCCAGCAGCTTTTCGGACAGGGTAGGCAATCAGCCCCAGCATTTT. Encoded protein: CASSFSDRVGNQPQHF. J is TRBJ1-5 and V is TRBV7-2; 8 bases fit TRBD1. The V segment lost 3 bases and the J segment 2 bases; nucleotides outside the gene matches: 6. Germline V lookup: CDR1 SGHTA, CDR2 FQGNSA. The CDR3 is 16 amino acids.